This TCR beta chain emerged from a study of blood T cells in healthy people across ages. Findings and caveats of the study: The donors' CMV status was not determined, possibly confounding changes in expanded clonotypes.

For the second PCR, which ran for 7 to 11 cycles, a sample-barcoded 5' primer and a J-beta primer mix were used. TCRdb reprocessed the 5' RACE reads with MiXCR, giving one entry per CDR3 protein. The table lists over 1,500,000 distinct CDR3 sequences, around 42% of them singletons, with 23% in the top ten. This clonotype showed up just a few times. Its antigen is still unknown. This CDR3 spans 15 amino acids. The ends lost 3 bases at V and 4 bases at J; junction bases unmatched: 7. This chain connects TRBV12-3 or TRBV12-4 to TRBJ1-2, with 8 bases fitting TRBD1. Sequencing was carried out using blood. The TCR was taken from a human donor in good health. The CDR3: CASSFSGTGGYGYTF. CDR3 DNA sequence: TGTGCCAGCAGTTTCTCCGGGACAGGAGGCTATGGCTACACCTTC.